This TCR beta chain came from a study of blood T cell repertoires in COVID-19. Whole-study context: The United States, Italy and Spain provided the acute and convalescent COVID-19 samples. T cells, B-cell-depleted T cells, or PBMCs provided the cDNA or gDNA that served as material.

Germline CDR1 reads MGHDK; CDR2 reads SYGVNS. The CDR3 is made up of 15 amino acids. The ends lost 6 bases at V and 5 bases at J; junction bases unmatched: 7. How the authors handled the data: Scientists estimated how many nucleated cells there were by amplifying reference gene primers. TCRdb's table, derived via immunoSEQ multiplex PCR, lists solely in-frame clones and lacks some. The D gene and trimming were derived from the DNA, and the V and J assignments and clone size from that table. The sample gives around 67,000 clones, 84% of which show up once; over 35% is in the top ten. V and J are TRBV25-1 and TRBJ1-6, with 7 bases fitting TRBD1. This TCR derives from a man between 65 and 80 years old with acute or convalescent COVID-19. The sample was peripheral blood. CDR3: CASRLGGQNNSPLHF. As DNA, the CDR3 is TGTGCCAGCAGACTTGGGGGACAGAATAATTCACCCCTCCACTTT.